These 31 T cell receptor beta chains originate from one sample sequenced in a study of cytomegalovirus exposure and HLA in healthy donors (dated by TCRdb to about 2017). To prepare the library, the immunoSEQ multiplex PCR assay was applied. The multiplex PCR relied on a mix of 60 forward primers for TCR Vbeta segments and 13 reverse primers for TCR Jbeta segments. Sourced from immuneACCESS, this table was stored by TCRdb with only in-frame sequences that have V and J called. A share of the clones is absent; for the studies checked, an unresolved V gene accounts for under half, and the remainder has no known explanation. The sample's table covers 40,000 to 50,000 clones. Together, the top ten hold 1% to 1.5% of the sample. Sequencing was done on a sample of PBMCs. The receptors derive from a young man in good health and CMV-seronegative.

V usage is TRBV9 and J usage is TRBJ2-2; the D gene is possibly TRBD1 (6 bases). V lost 3 bases to trimming and J lost 7 bases, with 19 bases between them. The CDR3 has 16 residues. CDR1 is SGDLS, CDR2 YYNGEE, per germline. CDR3 sequence: CASSEGTNLRGGELFF. CDR3 DNA sequence: TGTGCCAGCAGCGAGGGGACAAACCTTAGGGGCGGGGAGCTGTTTTTT.

V gene TRBV5-6 combines with J gene TRBJ2-1; 10 bases map to TRBD2. Looked up from germline, CDR1 is SGHDT and CDR2 is YYEEEE. The V gene end was trimmed by 6 bases and the J gene end by 0 bases; junction bases not matched to a gene: 6. The CDR3 spans 16 residues. Here the CDR3 DNA reads TGTGCCAGCACCCCAATAGCGGGGGGCTCCTACAATGAGCAGTTCTTC. As protein: CASTPIAGGSYNEQFF.

The chain carries TRBV6-5 and TRBJ2-7; unclear D gene. In germline, CDR1 is MNHEY, CDR2 SVGAGI. The CDR3 loop spans 13 amino acids. V lost 6 bases and J lost 0, with 9 bases in between. CDR3 coding DNA: TGTGCCAGCAGAGACTCGAGCTCCTACGAGCAGTACTTC. This codes for CASRDSSSYEQYF.

The rearrangement joins TRBV6-5 to TRBJ1-3; D is undetermined. CDR1 and CDR2 from the germline V gene are MNHEY and SVGAGI. V was pared by 8 bases and J by 0 bases, with 14 bases between. The CDR3 consists of 15 residues. The CDR3 region has the DNA TGTGCCAGCCAAAGCGACGGATTCTCTGGAAACACCATATATTTT. Translation gives CASQSDGFSGNTIYF.

V and J are TRBV7-9 and TRBJ1-2; D remains unclear. Germline V gene lookup returns CDR1 SEHNR and CDR2 FQNEAQ (reference sequence). The CDR3 loop spans 14 amino acids. V dropped 5 bases and J dropped 3 bases, with 13 bases sitting between them. The CDR3, as DNA: TGTGCCAGCAGCGGGCCACCAAGCTACTATGGCTACACCTTC. This encodes CASSGPPSYYGYTF.

V is TRBV11-2 and J is TRBJ1-1, with TRBD1 identical over 9 bases. The V gene end was trimmed by 0 bases and the J gene end by 5 bases; junction bases not matched to a gene: 4. Germline assignment: CDR1 SGHAT and CDR2 FQNNGV. The length of the CDR3 is 15 residues. Here the CDR3 reads CASSLDLTGGTEAFF. CDR3 sequence (DNA): TGTGCCAGCAGCTTAGATCTGACAGGGGGGACTGAAGCTTTCTTT.

The V call is TRBV5-6, the J call TRBJ2-5; 12 positions agree with TRBD2. The germline gives CDR1 SGHDT, CDR2 YYEEEE. The CDR3 runs 15 residues. V was pared by 0 bases and J by 5 bases, with 2 bases of the junction left unmatched. The CDR3: CASSLALAGGETQYF. The CDR3 DNA is TGTGCCAGCAGCTTGGCCCTAGCGGGAGGGGAGACCCAGTACTTC. The complete variable domain, with remaining parts taken from reference TRBV5-6 and TRBJ2-5, reads DAGVTQSPTHLIKTRGQQVTLRCSPKSGHDTVSWYQQALGQGPQFIFQYYEEEERQRGNFPDRFSGHQFPNYSSELNVNALLLGDSALYLCASSLALAGGETQYFGPGTRLLVL.

The gene calls are TRBV30 and TRBJ1-4, with 7 bases that match TRBD1. Germline V CDR1 and CDR2: GTSNPN, SVGIG (reference sequence). J lost 6 bases, V lost 0 bases, and 1 base had no gene match. The CDR3 extends over 13 amino acids. The CDR3 DNA reads TGTGCCTGGAGTGTCGGGACAGATGAAAAACTGTTTTTT. This sequence encodes CAWSVGTDEKLFF.

This chain uses TRBV7-3 with TRBJ2-2; D not resolved. Germline V gives CDR1 SGHTA, CDR2 FQGTGA. V lost 5 bases, J lost 8 bases, and 9 bases lay in between. This CDR3 has 12 amino acids. DNA for the CDR3: TGTGCCAGCAGCCTCCGAGAGGGGGAGCTGTTTTTT. Protein sequence: CASSLREGELFF. Based on the CDR3 plus reference TRBV7-3 and TRBJ2-2, the full variable domain is GAGVSQTPSNKVTEKGKYVELRCDPISGHTALYWYRQSLGQGPEFLIYFQGTGAADDSGLPNDRFFAVRPEGSVSTLKIQRTERGDSAVYLCASSLREGELFFGEGSRLTVL.

The CDR3 is CAWAGVNTEAFF. In nucleotides, the CDR3 is TGTGCCTGGGCAGGGGTGAACACTGAAGCTTTCTTT. This chain uses TRBV30 with TRBJ1-1; TRBD1 is a possible D gene (6 bases). V shed 5 bases and J shed 0 bases, with 7 bases lying between them. The CDR3 has 12 residues. Germline V lookup: CDR1 GTSNPN, CDR2 SVGIG (reference sequence).

The V and J genes are TRBV30 and TRBJ1-3, with D uncertain. Deletions cut 8 bases from V and 4 bases from J, with 15 bases between. This CDR3 spans 13 amino acids. Germline V gives CDR1 GTSNPN, CDR2 SVGIG (reference sequence). The CDR3 coding sequence is TGTGCCGGAGAGACGCGGCCGGGAAACACCATATATTTT. Translating gives CAGETRPGNTIYF.

The chain employs TRBV6-6 and TRBJ2-7; 8 nucleotides agree with TRBD2. Trimming at V came to 6 bases and at J to 3 bases, leaving 10 bases not matched to a gene. The length of the CDR3 is 15 residues. The germline gives CDR1 MNHNY, CDR2 SVGAGI (reference sequence). The CDR3 coding sequence is TGTGCCAGCAGGGCTCTAGCGGGCCCGCTCTACGAGCAGTACTTC. Its translation is CASRALAGPLYEQYF.

The chain uses TRBV19 and TRBJ1-1; weak D call: TRBD1 (5 bases). The CDR3 covers 13 residues. Germline V gene data show CDR1 as LNHDA and CDR2 as SQIVND (reference sequence). The V and J ends lost 4 bases and 3 bases respectively, with 9 bases between them. CDR3 protein: CASSTGFDTEAFF. CDR3 nucleotide sequence: TGTGCCAGTAGTACAGGGTTTGACACTGAAGCTTTCTTT.

The chain recombines TRBV7-6 with TRBJ2-7, with 13 bases identical to TRBD2. This CDR3 region has 16 residues. Trimming removed 5 bases from V and 2 bases from J; junction bases left unmatched: 6. In germline, CDR1 is SGHVS, CDR2 FNYEAQ. CDR3 sequence (DNA): TGTGCCAGCAGCCCAAGGACTAGCGGGAGCGCCTACGAGCAGTACTTC. This gives the protein CASSPRTSGSAYEQYF.

The chain has TRBV7-3 and TRBJ1-1; the D gene is possibly TRBD1 (6 bases). Germline values: CDR1 SGHTA, CDR2 FQGTGA. Trimming left V 6 bases short and J 5 bases short, with 13 bases between. The CDR3 has 13 residues. The CDR3 DNA reads as TGTGCCAGCAGGTGGACAGCCGGGACTGAAGCTTTCTTT. Its translation: CASRWTAGTEAFF.

V usage is TRBV6-8 and J usage is TRBJ1-5; 7 bases align to TRBD1. Per the germline V gene, CDR1 is MNHGY and CDR2 is SAAAGT. CDR3 length equals 14 residues. Germline trimming cut 6 bases from V and 7 bases from J; bases unmatched to any gene: 9. In DNA, the CDR3 is TGTGCCAGCAGAACGGACAGGCCGAGACAGCCCCAGCATTTT. Translation: CASRTDRPRQPQHF.

The chain has TRBV27 and TRBJ2-7; the D gene is possibly TRBD1 (5 bases). Germline values: CDR1 MNHEY, CDR2 SMNVEV (reference sequence). The CDR3 is made up of 13 amino acids. Trimming pared 5 bases from V and 0 bases from J, leaving 8 bases between. The CDR3 reads CASSRTPSYEQYF. In nucleotides, the CDR3 is TGTGCCAGCAGTCGGACACCCTCCTACGAGCAGTACTTC.

The rearrangement links TRBV5-1 to TRBJ2-3; 10 bases map to TRBD2. The V segment lost 4 bases and the J segment 6 bases; nucleotides outside the gene matches: 5. The CDR3 sequence is 14 residues long. Germline loops: CDR1 SGHRS, CDR2 YFSETQ. CDR3 coding DNA: TGCGCCAGCAGCGTGGGGACTAGCGTCGATACGCAGTATTTT. Translated, it gives CASSVGTSVDTQYF.

V is TRBV4-1 and J is TRBJ2-1; maybe TRBD1 (5 bases). Germline CDR1 MGHRA, CDR2 YSYEKL. The CDR3 totals 17 residues. V was shortened by 2 bases and J by 3 bases, with 17 bases between the two germline ends. This CDR3 is CASSQKYGGANYNEQFF. CDR3 bases: TGCGCCAGCAGCCAAAAGTACGGTGGGGCTAACTACAATGAGCAGTTCTTC.

The genes are TRBV29-1 and TRBJ1-2; D gene ambiguous. Trimming took off 2 bases at V and 1 base at J, with 17 bases between the two ends. The CDR3 is 16 residues long. Germline loops: CDR1 SQVTM, CDR2 ANQGSEA. As DNA, the CDR3 is TGCAGCGTTGAATTTACAGAAGCGGTTGATAACTATGGCTACACCTTC. It codes for CSVEFTEAVDNYGYTF.

For the CDR3, the DNA is TGCGCCAGCAGCCAAGGCCGGGGGGTAGCTAGCGTAGATACGCAGTATTTT. Translation: CASSQGRGVASVDTQYF. The chain employs TRBV4-3 and TRBJ2-3; 7 nucleotides align to TRBD2. CDR1 and CDR2 (germline): LGHNA, YSLEER. This CDR3 contains 17 residues. V was pared by 1 base and J by 5 bases, with 12 bases of the junction left unmatched.

The genes are TRBV11-2 and TRBJ2-7; 8 bases map to TRBD1. The V and J ends lost 4 bases and 6 bases, in that order; junction bases with no gene match: 5. Germline V CDR1 and CDR2: SGHAT, FQNNGV. The CDR3 is 13 amino acids. CDR3: CASSSGQGGEQYF. The CDR3 DNA sequence: TGTGCCAGCAGCTCCGGACAGGGAGGCGAGCAGTACTTC.

J is TRBJ1-4 and V is TRBV9, with D unclear. This CDR3 contains 14 residues. Germline loops: CDR1 SGDLS, CDR2 YYNGEE. Trimming removed 0 bases at V and 11 bases at J, with 14 bases between. CDR3: CASSVAQSGGKLFF. CDR3 DNA: TGTGCCAGCAGCGTAGCCCAATCGGGTGGGAAACTGTTTTTT. Looking up the rest from reference TRBV9 and TRBJ1-4 gives the full variable domain: DSGVTQTPKHLITATGQRVTLRCSPRSGDLSVYWYQQSLDQGLQFLIQYYNGEERAKGNILERFSAQQFPDLHSELNLSSLELGDSALYFCASSVAQSGGKLFFGSGTQLSVL.

The chain employs TRBV9 and TRBJ2-7; 8 bases align to TRBD2. CDR3 length: 14 amino acids. The V segment lost 3 bases and the J segment 2 bases; nucleotides outside the gene matches: 4. Per the germline V gene, CDR1 is SGDLS and CDR2 is YYNGEE. The CDR3 loop reads CASSETSATYEQYF. CDR3 coding DNA: TGTGCCAGCAGCGAGACTAGCGCCACCTACGAGCAGTACTTC.

The chain links TRBV6-5 to TRBJ2-3, with D perhaps matching TRBD2 (5 bases). Germline CDR1 reads MNHEY; CDR2 reads SVGAGI. Trimming took 5 bases from V and 0 from J, leaving 12 bases between them. CDR3 length equals 15 residues. The CDR3 spells CASSLRGTSTDTQYF. CDR3 nucleotides: TGTGCCAGCAGTCTTCGGGGAACTAGCACAGATACGCAGTATTTT.

This chain joins TRBV4-3 and TRBJ2-7; D is unresolved. The CDR3 is 16 amino acids. The V gene lost 1 base and the J gene lost 0 bases, with 13 bases spanning the gap. Germline values: CDR1 LGHNA, CDR2 YSLEER. In nucleotides, the CDR3 is TGCGCCAGCAGCCAAGGGAGTAGCCTTAACTCCTACGAGCAGTACTTC. It specifies CASSQGSSLNSYEQYF.

V usage is TRBV18 and J usage is TRBJ1-3, with TRBD1 identical over 7 bases. The CDR3 is 15 residues long. The germline gives CDR1 KGHSH, CDR2 LQKENI. V was pared by 0 bases and J by 7 bases, with 6 bases of the junction left unmatched. CDR3 DNA sequence: TGTGCCAGCTCACCACCGAACAGGGGATACAACACCATATATTTT. It encodes CASSPPNRGYNTIYF.

The chain has TRBV4-3 and TRBJ1-2, with unresolved D. Germline loops: CDR1 LGHNA, CDR2 YSLEER. With 4 bases removed from V and 4 bases from J, the gap between germline ends came to 10 bases. There are 13 residues in the CDR3. The DNA for the CDR3 is TGCGCCAGCAGCCCCGGAGGGATCTATGGCTACACCTTC. Protein: CASSPGGIYGYTF.

The chain joins TRBV7-8 to TRBJ2-5, with D hard to call. This CDR3 comprises 15 residues. Germline V gives CDR1 SGHVS, CDR2 FQNEAQ. The germline V and J ends were trimmed by 1 base and 3 bases, with 12 bases remaining between them. The CDR3 bases are TGTGCCAGCAGCTTAGGGATAATCGGAGAAGAGACCCAGTACTTC. The encoded protein is CASSLGIIGEETQYF.

J is TRBJ2-1 and V is TRBV30; 9 nucleotides line up with TRBD1. CDR3 length: 15 residues. V was clipped by 4 bases and J by 3 bases; unmatched bases: 7. Germline V CDR1 and CDR2: GTSNPN, SVGIG (reference sequence). The CDR3 protein is CAWIRDRASYNEQFF. DNA for the CDR3: TGTGCCTGGATCCGGGACAGGGCAAGCTACAATGAGCAGTTCTTC.

The chain uses TRBV6-5 and TRBJ2-7; possibly TRBD1 for D (5 bases). CDR1 MNHEY and CDR2 SVGAGI come from the germline V gene. V was clipped by 1 base and J by 1 base, with 11 bases between them. CDR3 size: 15 residues. CDR3 residues: CASSYFPGYSYEQYF. The CDR3 nucleotides are TGTGCCAGCAGTTACTTTCCAGGGTATTCCTACGAGCAGTACTTC.